This passage covers 20 T cell receptor beta chains from one sample sequenced in a study of CD8 T cells in ankylosing spondylitis (dated by TCRdb to the late 2010s). Study-level results and caveats: A TCR beta motif of several highly homologous amino acid variants appeared characteristic of blood from ankylosing spondylitis patients.

These receptors lack a known antigen. Preparation of the library involved 5' RACE. The sequencing machine was an Illumina HiSeq 2500. TCRdb ran its own pipeline on the public reads, namely fastp trimming at Q25 and MiXCR clone calling, and kept in-frame beta chains. Duplicate CDR3 protein sequences are folded into a single record with the most common DNA and genes. This sample gives 700,000 to 850,000 distinct CDR3 sequences in total; 10% to 15% of them show up just once. The biggest ten clones account for under 0.6% of the sample. Sample: blood, either unsorted or a sorted T cell fraction (not recorded which). These receptor sequences come from a male donor with ankylosing spondylitis.

This clonotype was detected a few times. This chain connects TRBV4-1 to TRBJ2-7; D is perhaps TRBD1 or TRBD2 (5 bases each). The CDR3 is 14 residues long. Germline V lookup: CDR1 MGHRA, CDR2 YSYEKL. Trimming took off 1 base at V and 1 base at J, with 8 bases between the two ends. CDR3 loop: CASSQVGESYEQYF. CDR3 nucleotides: TGCGCCAGCAGCCAAGTGGGGGAATCCTACGAGCAGTACTTC.

Ten or more counts support this clonotype. This chain joins TRBV20-1 and TRBJ2-7, with a weak D call TRBD1 (6 bases). V was clipped by 6 bases and J by 6 bases, with 21 bases between them. This CDR3 has 14 amino acids. Per the germline V gene, CDR1 is DFQATT and CDR2 is SNEGSKA (reference sequence). This chain's CDR3 is CSARWAGETGEQYF. DNA for the CDR3: TGCAGTGCCCGATGGGCAGGGGAGACGGGCGAGCAGTACTTC.

This chain links TRBV5-4 with TRBJ2-5; 9 bases fit TRBD2. V was clipped by 7 bases and J by 5 bases; unmatched bases: 9. The CDR3 has 14 residues. From germline, CDR1 is SGHNT and CDR2 YYREEE (reference sequence). As DNA, the CDR3 is TGTGCCAGCGGGGCGGGGGGGCCCCGGGAGACCCAGTACTTC. Translated, it gives CASGAGGPRETQYF.

This clonotype was found many times. The genes are TRBV18 and TRBJ1-5; the D is unclear. From germline, CDR1 is KGHSH and CDR2 LQKENI. Between the trimmed V and J ends, which lost 0 bases and 6 bases, there was a span of 12 bases. The CDR3 has 15 amino acids. The CDR3 loop reads CASSPPLFSGQPQHF. DNA of the CDR3: TGTGCCAGCTCACCACCGTTGTTTTCAGGTCAGCCCCAGCATTTT.

The V call is TRBV27, the J call TRBJ1-1; possibly TRBD1 for D (5 bases). The V gene lost 3 bases and the J gene lost 3 bases, with 14 bases spanning the gap. This CDR3 comprises 15 residues. The germline V gene has CDR1 MNHEY and CDR2 SMNVEV (reference sequence). The CDR3 is CASSFPGRMDTEAFF. CDR3 nucleotides: TGTGCCAGCAGTTTCCCGGGACGAATGGACACTGAAGCTTTCTTT.

This clonotype was seen a handful of times. The chain employs TRBV7-2 and TRBJ2-2; 8 bases fit TRBD1. CDR3 length: 17 residues. Trimming took 5 bases from V and 4 from J; bases not matched to a gene: 12. Germline CDR1 SGHTA, CDR2 FQGNSA. Written as DNA, the CDR3 is TGTGCCAGCAGCCTCCGCTCGGGACAGGCCGTCACCGGGGAGCTGTTTTTT. As protein: CASSLRSGQAVTGELFF.

This clonotype showed up just a few times. The chain recombines TRBV20-1 with TRBJ2-7; 9 bases are shared with TRBD1. The CDR3 spans 14 residues. Unmatched junction bases numbered 4, after V lost 1 base and J lost 3 bases. Germline V lookup: CDR1 DFQATT, CDR2 SNEGSKA (reference sequence). The CDR3 loop is CSARGRDRVYEQYF. CDR3 bases: TGCAGTGCTAGAGGACGGGACAGGGTCTACGAGCAGTACTTC.

As DNA, the CDR3 is TGTGCCAGCAGCCCCCTATGGGCTCAAGAGACCCAGTACTTC. Its translation is CASSPLWAQETQYF. The chain carries TRBV7-2 and TRBJ2-5, with D uncertain. CDR1 and CDR2 from the germline V gene are SGHTA and FQGNSA. V lost 5 bases to trimming and J lost 2 bases, with 12 bases between them. The CDR3 loop spans 14 amino acids.

About this clonotype itself: A much larger clone lies one base from this, so it may be a read error. The chain combines TRBV18 with TRBJ1-1; D ambiguous. Between the trimmed V and J ends, which lost 2 bases and 1 base, there was a span of 5 bases. This CDR3 region has 13 residues. Germline-derived CDR1 and CDR2 are KGHSH and LQKENI. CDR3 protein: CASSPGKNTEAFF. Here the CDR3 DNA reads TGTGCCAGCTCACCAGGGAAGAACACTGAAGCTTTCTTT.

This clonotype was detected only a few times. The rearrangement links TRBV6-2 or TRBV6-3 to TRBJ2-1; D unclear. The ends were cut back, 2 bases at V and 6 bases at J, with 8 bases in the middle. Looked up from germline, CDR1 is MNHEY and CDR2 is SVGEGT. The CDR3 sequence is 13 residues long. This chain's CDR3 is CASSYRVVNEQFF. The CDR3 coding sequence is TGTGCCAGCAGTTACCGGGTCGTCAATGAGCAGTTCTTC.

This clonotype was picked up a small number of times. The rearrangement joins TRBV20-1 to TRBJ2-3, with 10 bases fitting TRBD1. The CDR3 consists of 14 residues. The V and J ends lost 0 bases and 3 bases, in that order; junction bases with no gene match: 0. In germline, CDR1 is DFQATT, CDR2 SNEGSKA (reference sequence). The CDR3 here is CSAREGQGTDTQYF. In DNA form, the CDR3 reads TGCAGTGCTAGAGAGGGACAGGGGACAGATACGCAGTATTTT.

This clonotype was detected a few times. The chain employs TRBV12-3 or TRBV12-4 and TRBJ1-5; perhaps TRBD1 as D (5 bases). The length of the CDR3 is 12 residues. V was cut by 5 bases and J by 9 bases, with 11 bases left in between. CDR3 bases: TGTGCCAGCAGTGACACCGGGGGGCCCCAGCATTTT. This translates into CASSDTGGPQHF.

The chain has TRBV28 and TRBJ2-7; the D gene is possibly TRBD1 (7 bases). Germline CDR1 and CDR2: MDHEN and SYDVKM. The CDR3 is 15 residues long. V lost 3 bases and J lost 5, with 17 bases in between. CDR3 nucleotide sequence: TGTGCCAGCAGTTTGGGGGGCACAGGGGCGGACGAGCAGTACTTC. It codes for CASSLGGTGADEQYF. Using reference TRBV28 and TRBJ2-7 for the parts outside the CDR3, the full variable domain is DVKVTQSSRYLVKRTGEKVFLECVQDMDHENMFWYRQDPGLGLRLIYFSYDVKMKEKGDIPEGYSVSREKKERFSLILESASTNQTSMYLCASSLGGTGADEQYFGPGTRLTVT.

The chain joins TRBV20-1 to TRBJ2-7, with 9 bases aligning to TRBD2. The V gene's germline CDR1 is DFQATT and CDR2 SNEGSKA (reference sequence). This CDR3 is built from 17 residues. Trimming removed 3 bases from V and 6 bases from J; junction bases left unmatched: 18. The CDR3 loop is CSASRSGGPRSAGEQYF. The CDR3 coding sequence is TGCAGTGCTAGTAGAAGCGGGGGGCCGCGGTCAGCCGGCGAGCAGTACTTC.

This clonotype has just a few counts. V and J are TRBV5-1 and TRBJ2-2; D perhaps matches TRBD2 (5 bases). V lost 6 bases, J lost 0 bases, and 12 bases lay in between. The CDR3 is 15 amino acids. In germline, CDR1 is SGHRS, CDR2 YFSETQ. The CDR3 nucleotides are TGCGCCAGCACCCGGGAACTACCGAACACCGGGGAGCTGTTTTTT. Translating it yields CASTRELPNTGELFF.

There are a few counts of this clonotype. This chain uses TRBV4-2 with TRBJ2-7; D is uncertain. This CDR3 has 14 amino acids. Looked up from germline, CDR1 is LGHNA and CDR2 is YNFKEQ. Deletions cut 0 bases from V and 5 bases from J, with 11 bases between. Here the CDR3 reads CASSQDVGWDEQYF. Written as DNA, the CDR3 is TGTGCCAGCAGCCAAGACGTCGGTTGGGACGAGCAGTACTTC.

This clonotype was seen ten or more times. The V call is TRBV28, the J call TRBJ2-3; tentatively, D is TRBD2 (7 bases). CDR1 and CDR2 (germline): MDHEN, SYDVKM. V lost 5 bases and J 7 bases, leaving 13 bases between the germline ends. The CDR3 length is 13 residues. CDR3 DNA: TGTGCCAGCAGTGGGGGGGCTTCCTATACGCAGTATTTT. Translating gives CASSGGASYTQYF.

This sequence joins TRBV20-1 and TRBJ2-1; 11 bases fit TRBD2. Trimming removed 6 bases from V and 9 bases from J; junction bases left unmatched: 16. CDR3 length equals 16 residues. The germline V gene encodes CDR1 DFQATT and CDR2 SNEGSKA (reference sequence). The CDR3 reads CSAIRPDSGGAGEQFF. CDR3 bases: TGCAGTGCCATCCGACCGGATAGCGGGGGGGCCGGTGAGCAGTTCTTC.

Only a few counts were recorded for this clonotype. This chain uses TRBV6-1 with TRBJ1-2, with a tentative D call TRBD1 (6 bases). CDR1 and CDR2 from the germline V gene are MNHNS and SASEGT. Trimming removed 6 bases from V and 9 bases from J, with 20 bases in between. The CDR3 is 14 residues long. CDR3: CASRPPGQIISYTF. The CDR3, as DNA: TGTGCCAGCAGACCTCCTGGACAGATTATAAGCTACACCTTC.

The chain has TRBV4-2 and TRBJ2-7; TRBD1 might be the D (6 bases). Per germline, CDR1 LGHNA and CDR2 YNFKEQ. The CDR3 covers 16 residues. Deletions cut 0 bases from V and 3 bases from J, with 15 bases between. The CDR3 bases are TGTGCCAGCAGCCAAGAGACAGGCCAGTGGGTCTACGAGCAGTACTTC. It translates to CASSQETGQWVYEQYF.